The sequence of this TCR beta chain was determined in a study of control samples from healthy donors and cancer patients (dated by TCRdb to the early 2020s). According to the germline V gene, CDR1 reads ENHRY and CDR2 reads SYGVKD. The CDR3 numbers 13 residues from cysteine through phenylalanine. Only the CDR3 DNA is retained, 39 bases long and in frame from the first base. Deletion took 4 bases off V and 2 bases off J, with a span of 8 bases between the germline ends. As regards this clone: Its antigen is not yet known. No quality values exist for individual bases; no much larger clone is one base distant.

Library prep was done by the immunoSEQ multiplex PCR assay. In TCRdb, the immuneACCESS table is reduced to in-frame sequences with V and J assigned. These tables do not hold every clone; where another copy was compared, an unresolved V gene accounts for under half, and the others remain unexplained. Present in this sample are over 75,000 clones, 85% of which were seen just once. The ten most abundant clones make up around a fifth of the sample. The clonotype was recovered from a young man in good health. The rearranged chain carries TRBV10-3 and TRBJ1-1; the D gene remains uncertain. Sequenced: blood. The base sequence is TGTGCCATCAGTGGAGACCTAAACACTGAAGCTTTCTTT. The resulting protein is CAISGDLNTEAFF.